What follows is one T cell receptor beta chain and its context. Profiled with immunoSEQ multiplex PCR; TCRdb holds only in-frame clones, not every one. The sample contains about 83,000 clones, approximately 92% of which appear only once. The source of the sample is a study of technical replicates of blood from several donors. The CDR3 sequence is 13 residues long. Trimming pared 1 base from V and 6 bases from J, leaving 6 bases between. Looked up from germline, CDR1 is SGHVS and CDR2 is FNYEAQ. This TCR came from a human donor in good health. The rearrangement uses TRBV7-6 and TRBJ2-2; tentative D call: TRBD2 (6 bases). The specimen was T cells isolated from PBMCs. CDR3 loop: CASSLGLAGELFF. The CDR3 bases are TGTGCCAGCAGCTTAGGACTAGCCGGGGAGCTGTTTTTT.